This passage covers 18 T cell receptor beta chains from one sample sequenced in a study of regulatory T cells in long-lasting Graves disease. The TCR beta library used iRepertoire HTBI primers with Arm-PCR amplification of CDR3. TCRdb ran MiXCR on the multiplex PCR reads and lists one entry per CDR3 protein. The sample records 680,000 or so distinct CDR3 sequences, roughly 15% being singletons. Time point here: newly diagnosed GD, antithyroid drugs for less than 3 months. RNA extracted from PBMCs served as the sequencing template. These data were also filed under a second study, of T cells in Graves' hyperthyroidism and ophthalmopathy.

The sequencing used peripheral blood mononuclear cells (PBMCs), collected at new diagnosis, from a patient treated with antithyroid drugs. The receptors stem from a young woman with Graves disease.

The V call is TRBV5-7, the J call TRBJ1-4; a weak D match, TRBD1 (5 bases). TRBV5-7 is flagged as an ORF with uncertain function. The CDR3 runs to 19 residues. V shed 0 bases and J shed 2 bases, with 20 bases lying between them. CDR3 nucleotides: TGTGCCAGCAGCTTGGCCTGGGACGGGGAACGATCGACTAATGAAAAACTGTTTTTT. This translates into CASSLAWDGERSTNEKLFF.

This clonotype was seen repeatedly, ten times or more. V and J are TRBV28 and TRBJ2-7; 10 positions agree with TRBD1. This CDR3 is built from 14 residues. The ends lost 2 bases at V and 10 bases at J; junction bases unmatched: 8. CDR1 and CDR2 from the germline V gene are MDHEN and SYDVKM. CDR3 DNA sequence: TGTGCCAGCAGTTTAGGGACAGGGGTTTCTATTCAGTACTTC. Translating gives CASSLGTGVSIQYF.

Of note for this clonotype: One base away lies a much larger clone, so this may be a sequencing read error. The chain recombines TRBV12-3 or TRBV12-4 with TRBJ2-7, with 12 bases matching TRBD1. Losses at the gene ends were 3 bases for V and 9 bases for J; bases not matched to a gene: 12. The CDR3 is 16 amino acids. CDR3 DNA sequence: TGTGCCAGCAGTTTGGTCCATGGGACAGGGGGCTGGGGGCAGTACTTC. Protein sequence: CASSLVHGTGGWGQYF.

This clonotype was detected ten times or more. This rearrangement joins TRBV2 to TRBJ1-1, with D uncertain. Trimming stripped 8 bases from V and 0 bases from J, with 10 bases between. Germline values: CDR1 SNHLY, CDR2 FYNNEI. The CDR3 totals 13 residues. The CDR3 loop reads CASQGILNTEAFF. The CDR3 DNA follows: TGTGCCAGCCAAGGGATCCTGAACACTGAAGCTTTCTTT.

This clonotype was detected only a few times. The gene calls are TRBV29-1 and TRBJ2-5; D unresolved. This CDR3 comprises 10 residues. Germline loops: CDR1 SQVTM, CDR2 ANQGSEA. This chain's CDR3 is CSAPLGTQYF. The CDR3 DNA is TGCAGTGCCCCCTTGGGGACCCAGTACTTC.

This clonotype was counted ten times or more. In DNA form, the CDR3 reads TGTGCCAGCAGGGGGTTTGCCAACAATGAGCAGTTCTTC. It translates to CASRGFANNEQFF. The chain carries TRBV2 and TRBJ2-1; D call uncertain. The ends were cut back, 6 bases at V and 5 bases at J, with 11 bases in the middle. Germline CDR1 and CDR2: SNHLY and FYNNEI. The CDR3 runs 13 residues.

V gene TRBV10-3 combines with J gene TRBJ2-1; 8 bases map to TRBD2. V gave up 8 bases and J gave up 6 bases; unmatched junction bases: 6. This CDR3 contains 13 residues. The germline gives CDR1 ENHRY, CDR2 SYGVKD. The DNA for the CDR3 is TGTGCCATCGGGGAGCGGGAGCTCAATGAGCAGTTCTTC. Its protein is CAIGERELNEQFF.

The gene calls are TRBV7-9 and TRBJ2-3; 8 positions agree with TRBD1. J gave up 2 bases and V 3 bases, and 4 bases lay outside the gene matches. The CDR3 extends over 15 amino acids. Germline V gene data show CDR1 as SEHNR and CDR2 as FQNEAQ (reference sequence). The DNA of the CDR3 is TGTGCCAGCAGCTTTCGACAGGGGTCCACAGATACGCAGTATTTT. Its translation: CASSFRQGSTDTQYF.

The genes are TRBV6-4 and TRBJ2-2; perhaps D is TRBD1 or TRBD2 (5 bases each). CDR1 and CDR2 (germline): MRHNA, SNTAGT. The CDR3 contains 20 residues. V dropped 2 bases and J dropped 7 bases, with 29 bases sitting between them. The CDR3 loop reads CASSDPGDPPEPLAGGELFF. In DNA, the CDR3 is TGTGCCAGCAGTGACCCCGGGGACCCACCCGAACCCCTAGCAGGCGGGGAGCTGTTTTTT.

The gene calls are TRBV5-5 and TRBJ2-3; the match to TRBD2 covers 10 bases. The length of the CDR3 is 16 residues. J gave up 5 bases and V 4 bases, and 10 bases lay outside the gene matches. CDR1 is SGHKS and CDR2 is YYEKEE in the germline V gene (reference sequence). The CDR3, as DNA: TGTGCCAGCAGCATTCGAGCGGGAGGGCCCAGAGATACGCAGTATTTT. Protein product: CASSIRAGGPRDTQYF.

This clonotype occurred many times. The rearrangement joins TRBV24-1 to TRBJ2-7, with D perhaps TRBD1 (8 bases). Germline CDR1 and CDR2: KGHDR and SFDVKD. Between the trimmed V and J ends, which lost 3 bases and 3 bases, there was a span of 17 bases. CDR3 length: 16 amino acids. The CDR3 region has the DNA TGTGCCACCAGTGATCCTACTACAGGGGGGGTCTACGAGCAGTACTTC. Protein sequence: CATSDPTTGGVYEQYF.

Notes on this clonotype: This may be a read error: a much more frequent sequence differs by one nucleotide. The genes are TRBV6-2 or TRBV6-3 and TRBJ2-6, with D possibly being TRBD1 (5 bases). The CDR3 has 14 amino acids. Per germline, CDR1 MNHEY and CDR2 SVGEGT. In nucleotides, the CDR3 is TGTGCCAGCAGTTACGACTCTGGGGCCAACATCCTGACTTTC. This gives the protein CASSYDSGANILTF.

This clonotype appeared a few times. The chain links TRBV20-1 to TRBJ1-1, with a possible D match to TRBD1 (5 bases). The germline CDR1 and CDR2 sequences are DFQATT and SNEGSKA (reference sequence). Between the trimmed V and J ends, which lost 3 bases and 0 bases, there was a span of 11 bases. The CDR3 contains 14 residues. The CDR3 DNA follows: TGCAGTGCTAGGTCAGGGAACATGAACACTGAAGCTTTCTTT. Its translation is CSARSGNMNTEAFF.

This clonotype was seen more than once but under ten times. The CDR3 DNA follows: TGTGCCAGCAGGCCGGTAGATGGAAACACCATATATTTT. Its translation: CASRPVDGNTIYF. The J gene is TRBJ1-3, the V gene TRBV28, with D uncertain. The V gene lost 6 bases and the J gene lost 3 bases, with 9 bases spanning the gap. In germline, CDR1 is MDHEN, CDR2 SYDVKM. The CDR3 spans 13 residues.

This clonotype was counted between two and nine times. This rearrangement joins TRBV6-1 to TRBJ1-3, with D unclear. Per germline, CDR1 MNHNS and CDR2 SASEGT. The CDR3 loop spans 14 amino acids. With 5 bases removed from V and 1 base from J, the gap between germline ends came to 9 bases. The CDR3 here is CASSNTLSGNTIYF. The CDR3 DNA reads TGTGCCAGCAGTAATACACTTTCTGGAAACACCATATATTTT.

In this sample, this clonotype turned up many times. V gene TRBV12-3 or TRBV12-4 combines with J gene TRBJ2-5; 14 positions match TRBD2. The V and J ends lost 5 bases and 4 bases, in that order; junction bases with no gene match: 15. CDR3 length: 19 amino acids. The chain's CDR3 is CASSPQLSGLAGVAETQYF. The DNA for the CDR3 is TGTGCCAGCAGTCCGCAGCTATCGGGACTAGCGGGAGTGGCAGAGACCCAGTACTTC.

This clonotype was seen more than once but under ten times. V usage is TRBV27 and J usage is TRBJ2-1; D ambiguous. Trimming cost V 2 bases and J 2 bases, with 7 bases left between them. Germline values: CDR1 MNHEY, CDR2 SMNVEV (reference sequence). There are 14 residues in the CDR3. The CDR3: CASSLRAAYNEQFF. CDR3 nucleotide sequence: TGTGCCAGCAGTTTAAGGGCAGCCTACAATGAGCAGTTCTTC.

The table lists this clonotype with many counts. The V and J genes are TRBV7-3 and TRBJ2-1, with 9 bases that match TRBD2. Germline V gives CDR1 SGHTA, CDR2 FQGTGA. The CDR3 runs 16 residues. Trimming at V came to 2 bases and at J to 10 bases, leaving 12 bases not matched to a gene. This CDR3 is CASSLGLAGSADEQFF. CDR3 nucleotides: TGTGCCAGCAGCTTAGGGCTAGCGGGATCCGCGGACGAGCAGTTCTTC.